One and the same sample provided the 23 T cell receptor beta chains below, sequenced in a study of T cell responses to AZD1222 COVID-19 vaccine. The assay was immunoSEQ multiplex PCR, and TCRdb's table has in-frame clones only and misses some. The data hold about 94,000 clones, with 85% observed a single time. The sample here was peripheral blood, taken 28 days after the second AZD1222 dose. These receptors all come from an adult who received the AZD1222 COVID-19 vaccine.

The chain joins TRBV7-2 to TRBJ1-2; D is possibly TRBD1 (5 bases). The CDR3 is 14 amino acids. Per the germline V gene, CDR1 is SGHTA and CDR2 is FQGNSA. V was pared by 5 bases and J by 2 bases, with 12 bases between. This chain's CDR3 is CASSPWGGNYGYTF. CDR3 sequence (DNA): TGTGCCAGCAGCCCCTGGGGGGGGAACTATGGCTACACCTTC.

The J gene is TRBJ1-2, the V gene TRBV7-8; D uncertain. The ends were cut back, 0 bases at V and 7 bases at J, with 15 bases in the middle. The CDR3 is 15 residues long. The germline CDR1 and CDR2 sequences are SGHVS and FQNEAQ. For the CDR3, the DNA is TGTGCCAGCAGCTTAGCCCCCCTAGGCGCCGGTGGCTACACCTTC. This gives the protein CASSLAPLGAGGYTF.

The chain couples TRBV7-8 to TRBJ1-6; unclear D gene. The CDR3 loop spans 15 amino acids. The germline CDR1 and CDR2 sequences are SGHVS and FQNEAQ. The V end was cut by 6 bases, the J end by 7 bases, with 16 bases between. CDR3: CASRLGPGPNSPLHF. CDR3 coding DNA: TGTGCCAGCAGGCTCGGACCGGGTCCGAATTCACCCCTCCACTTT.

The chain recombines TRBV7-2 with TRBJ1-3; 8 bases line up with TRBD1. The CDR3 is 14 residues long. Germline values: CDR1 SGHTA, CDR2 FQGNSA. Losses at the gene ends were 3 bases for V and 2 bases for J; bases not matched to a gene: 0. The CDR3, as DNA: TGTGCCAGCAGCTTGACAGGGGCTGGAAACACCATATATTTT. Its protein is CASSLTGAGNTIYF.

The genes are TRBV5-1 and TRBJ1-3; a weak D match, TRBD1 (5 bases). The germline V gene encodes CDR1 SGHRS and CDR2 YFSETQ. Trimming removed 4 bases at V and 2 bases at J, with 10 bases between. The CDR3 totals 14 residues. The CDR3 sequence is CASSLGVAGNTIYF. Written as DNA, the CDR3 is TGCGCCAGCAGCCTGGGGGTAGCTGGAAACACCATATATTTT.

V is TRBV6-2 or TRBV6-3 and J is TRBJ1-1; no reliable D call. This CDR3 has 14 residues. CDR1 is MNHEY and CDR2 is SVGEGT in the germline V gene. Trimming left V 0 bases short and J 3 bases short, with 8 bases between. CDR3 loop: CASSYSGSDTEAFF. CDR3 sequence (DNA): TGTGCCAGCAGTTACTCGGGGTCCGACACTGAAGCTTTCTTT.

The chain combines TRBV7-6 with TRBJ2-1; the D gene could be TRBD1 or TRBD2 (5 bases each). Deletions cut 9 bases from V and 7 bases from J, with 19 bases between. The CDR3 has 14 amino acids. The germline CDR1 and CDR2 sequences are SGHVS and FNYEAQ. The CDR3 nucleotides read TGTGCCAGTATGAACTCGGGGCGGAGGAATGAGCAGTTCTTC. Protein sequence: CASMNSGRRNEQFF.

The chain carries TRBV7-8 and TRBJ1-1, with D possibly being TRBD1 (6 bases). CDR1 is SGHVS and CDR2 is FQNEAQ in the germline V gene. Trimming pared 7 bases from V and 8 bases from J, leaving 17 bases between. The CDR3 spans 13 residues. In nucleotides, the CDR3 is TGTGCCAGCACCCCATTCCGGGGGGCCGAAGCTTTCTTT. Translation: CASTPFRGAEAFF.

The chain employs TRBV5-4 and TRBJ2-1; the match to TRBD2 covers 9 bases. Germline V gene lookup returns CDR1 SGHNT and CDR2 YYREEE (reference sequence). The ends lost 3 bases at V and 9 bases at J; junction bases unmatched: 4. This CDR3 comprises 13 residues. The CDR3 sequence is CASSWGTSSEQFF. CDR3 coding DNA: TGTGCCAGCAGCTGGGGGACTAGCAGTGAGCAGTTCTTC.

The chain recombines TRBV5-6 with TRBJ2-7, with 8 bases lining up with TRBD1. The CDR3 has 16 amino acids. The J segment lost 3 bases and the V segment lost 3 bases, leaving 11 bases of the junction unmatched. Germline CDR1 and CDR2: SGHDT and YYEEEE. CDR3 in DNA: TGTGCCAGCAGCTACCCAGGACAGGGAGGAGTCTACGAGCAGTACTTC. Amino acid sequence: CASSYPGQGGVYEQYF.

The CDR3 protein is CASSLGGANTGELFF. DNA of the CDR3: TGCGCCAGCAGCTTAGGGGGAGCGAACACCGGGGAGCTGTTTTTT. The chain joins TRBV5-1 to TRBJ2-2, with D possibly matching TRBD1 (6 bases). Germline V gene data show CDR1 as SGHRS and CDR2 as YFSETQ. Trimming stripped 2 bases from V and 0 bases from J, with 8 bases between. The CDR3 sequence is 15 residues long.

The chain links TRBV27 to TRBJ2-7, with D tentatively TRBD2 (6 bases). CDR3 length equals 14 residues. The germline V gene encodes CDR1 MNHEY and CDR2 SMNVEV (reference sequence). The germline V and J ends were trimmed by 2 bases and 6 bases, with 14 bases remaining between them. The CDR3 nucleotides are TGTGCCAGCAGTTTAAAGGCGGGACTCCTCGAGCAGTACTTC. Translating it yields CASSLKAGLLEQYF.

V usage is TRBV2 and J usage is TRBJ1-4, with TRBD1 matching 8 bases. CDR3 length: 16 amino acids. CDR1 is SNHLY and CDR2 is FYNNEI in the germline V gene. The trim removed 3 bases at V and 10 bases at J, leaving 13 bases unmatched. The DNA for the CDR3 is TGTGCCAGCAGTGACCCCCGGACAGGGTCCCGGGGAAAACTGTTTTTT. It specifies CASSDPRTGSRGKLFF.

The count of this clone is one. The rearrangement links TRBV19 to TRBJ1-1; D gene ambiguous. Trimming removed 4 bases from V and 3 bases from J, with 15 bases in between. Germline values: CDR1 LNHDA, CDR2 SQIVND (reference sequence). This CDR3 has 15 residues. CDR3 amino acids: CASSTETFGYTEAFF. CDR3 DNA sequence: TGTGCCAGTAGTACCGAGACCTTTGGGTACACTGAAGCTTTCTTT.

V gene TRBV5-8 combines with J gene TRBJ2-2; D ambiguous. The CDR3 is made up of 12 amino acids. V dropped 3 bases and J dropped 6 bases, with 6 bases sitting between them. Germline CDR1 SGHTS, CDR2 YDEGEE. CDR3 nucleotides: TGTGCCAGCAGCTCATACGCCGGGGAGCTGTTTTTT. Residues: CASSSYAGELFF.

The chain recombines TRBV24-1 with TRBJ2-5; tentative D call: TRBD1 (5 bases). Trimming cost V 3 bases and J 1 base, with 17 bases left between them. The CDR3 has 17 amino acids. Germline V gene data show CDR1 as KGHDR and CDR2 as SFDVKD. The CDR3 region has the DNA TGTGCCACCAGTGATCTCAAACAGGAGACCGTCCAAGAGACCCAGTACTTC. Translated: CATSDLKQETVQETQYF.

This clone was counted once. The rearrangement joins TRBV7-9 to TRBJ2-1; TRBD2 aligns across 8 bases. V was pared by 2 bases and J by 7 bases, with 13 bases of the junction left unmatched. The CDR3 has 17 residues. The V gene's germline CDR1 is SEHNR and CDR2 FQNEAQ (reference sequence). The CDR3 sequence: CASSLYVASGFLNEQFF. In nucleotides, the CDR3 is TGTGCCAGCAGCTTATATGTAGCTAGCGGGTTCCTTAATGAGCAGTTCTTC.

V gene TRBV5-4 combines with J gene TRBJ2-3, with 7 bases aligning to TRBD1. The germline V gene has CDR1 SGHNT and CDR2 YYREEE (reference sequence). The CDR3 totals 13 residues. After removal of 10 bases from V and 2 bases from J, the junction contained 7 bases not matched to a gene. The CDR3 reads CASRDSFTDTQYF. The CDR3 DNA sequence: TGTGCCTCAAGGGACAGCTTCACAGATACGCAGTATTTT.

This chain joins TRBV9 and TRBJ2-2; D not resolved. The CDR3 runs 13 residues. Between the trimmed V and J ends, which lost 3 bases and 7 bases, there was a span of 10 bases. From germline, CDR1 is SGDLS and CDR2 YYNGEE. The CDR3 nucleotides read TGTGCCAGCAGCGCCAACTCAATCGGGGAGCTGTTTTTT. Amino acid sequence: CASSANSIGELFF.

This chain uses TRBV5-1 with TRBJ2-6, with D uncertain. The CDR3 length is 16 residues. With 1 base removed from V and 2 bases from J, the gap between germline ends came to 10 bases. CDR1 is SGHRS and CDR2 is YFSETQ in the germline V gene. In DNA, the CDR3 is TGCGCCAGCAGCTTGAGGTTGATCGCTGGGGCCAACGTCCTGACTTTC. Translating gives CASSLRLIAGANVLTF.

The chain links TRBV12-5 to TRBJ1-1; TRBD1 might be the D (5 bases). The CDR3 sequence is 16 residues long. Germline V CDR1 and CDR2: LGHNT, FRNRAP. The germline V and J ends were trimmed by 5 bases and 1 base, with 17 bases remaining between them. The CDR3 DNA follows: TGTGCTAGTGGTCCACCCGGGGGGGACGGGAACACTGAAGCTTTCTTT. Residues: CASGPPGGDGNTEAFF.

V usage is TRBV9 and J usage is TRBJ1-2, with unresolved D. Germline CDR1 is SGDLS and CDR2 is YYNGEE. V shed 5 bases and J shed 6 bases, with 8 bases lying between them. This CDR3 comprises 11 residues. The CDR3 spells CASRIGDGYTF. CDR3 bases: TGTGCCAGCAGAATCGGGGATGGCTACACCTTC.

J is TRBJ2-7 and V is TRBV27; D unclear. The CDR3 has 15 amino acids. Germline assignment: CDR1 MNHEY and CDR2 SMNVEV (reference sequence). V lost 2 bases to trimming and J lost 0 bases, with 11 bases between them. CDR3 sequence: CASSLTAQSSYEQYF. The CDR3 bases are TGTGCCAGCAGTTTAACGGCTCAGAGCTCCTACGAGCAGTACTTC.